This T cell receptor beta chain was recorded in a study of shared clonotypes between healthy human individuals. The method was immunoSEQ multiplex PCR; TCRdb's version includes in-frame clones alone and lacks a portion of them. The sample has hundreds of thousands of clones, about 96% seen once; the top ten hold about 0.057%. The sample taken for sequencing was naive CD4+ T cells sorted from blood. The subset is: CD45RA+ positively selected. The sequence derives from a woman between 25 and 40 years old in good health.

The CDR3, as DNA: TGCGCCAGCAGCTTGGCAGTCAGCGCAGATACGCAGTATTTT. The encoded protein is CASSLAVSADTQYF. The chain combines TRBV5-1 with TRBJ2-3; D remains ambiguous. The CDR3 contains 14 residues. CDR1 is SGHRS, CDR2 YFSETQ, per germline. Trimming cost V 0 bases and J 4 bases, with 9 bases left between them.